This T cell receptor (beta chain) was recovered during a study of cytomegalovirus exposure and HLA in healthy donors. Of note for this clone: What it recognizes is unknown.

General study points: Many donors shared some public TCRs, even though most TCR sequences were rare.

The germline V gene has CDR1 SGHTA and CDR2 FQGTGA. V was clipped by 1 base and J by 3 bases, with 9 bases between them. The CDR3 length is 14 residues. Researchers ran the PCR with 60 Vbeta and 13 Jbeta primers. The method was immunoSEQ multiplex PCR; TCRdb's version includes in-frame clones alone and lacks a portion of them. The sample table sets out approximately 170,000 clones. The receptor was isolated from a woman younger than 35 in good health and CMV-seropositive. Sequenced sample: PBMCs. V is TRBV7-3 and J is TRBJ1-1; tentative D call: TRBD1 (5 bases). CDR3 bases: TGTGCCAGCAGCTTAAGGGGAGGGGACACTGAAGCTTTCTTT. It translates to CASSLRGGDTEAFF.